This T cell receptor beta chain was documented in a study of untreated major depressive disorder. Study results and caveats: Compared with controls, depressed patients showed more TRBV05-01 (Vbeta 5.1) usage in CD4+ T cells.

Clones were sequenced by immunoSEQ multiplex PCR, and TCRdb holds only the in-frame ones, with some missing. This table holds about 27,000 clones, around 90% found once. V shed 3 bases, J shed 6 bases, and the junction held 7 bases outside the gene matches. The CDR3 extends over 15 amino acids. Germline values: CDR1 SNHLY, CDR2 FYNNEI. Each donor gave approximately 28 ml of EDTA blood. In regard to this clone: The antigen is not known.

The sequencing input was CD4+ T cells from PBMCs. The clonotype was recovered from a young woman with major depressive disorder. The V gene is TRBV2, the J gene TRBJ2-2; 7 bases line up with TRBD2. CDR3 loop: CASSDVGGTSGELFF. CDR3 DNA sequence: TGTGCCAGCAGTGATGTGGGGGGGACGTCCGGGGAGCTGTTTTTT.